The rows below give T cell receptor beta chains drawn from one sample of a study of cytomegalovirus exposure and HLA in healthy donors. TCRdb keeps only in-frame clones here, not all; method: immunoSEQ multiplex PCR. The sample contains approximately 79,000 clones, 60% to 85% of which appear only once. The material sequenced was PBMCs. These receptors were collected from a male donor in good health and CMV-seropositive. Each CDR3 is given with its conserved first and last residue. A D gene is named only where the DNA matches it firmly. Expanded clones get a size class; other rows say once, few or many, or leave the size out.

CDR3nt: TGCGCCAGCAGCCAAGTCCCGCAGGGGCTACTCTACGAGCAGTACTTC
CDR3aa: CASSQVPQGLLYEQYF
d_gene: .
v_gene: TRBV4-1
j_gene: TRBJ2-7
abundance: .

CDR3nt: TGCGCCAGCGGCCTCCTCAGGAGGGATACGCAGTATTTT
CDR3aa: CASGLLRRDTQYF
d_gene: .
v_gene: TRBV10-2
j_gene: TRBJ2-3
abundance: .

CDR3nt: TGTGCCATAAGACAGGGGCCCTATGGCTACACCTTC
CDR3aa: CAIRQGPYGYTF
d_gene: TRBD1
v_gene: TRBV28
j_gene: TRBJ1-2
abundance: once

CDR3nt: TGTGCCTGGAGTCCGGGACTAGCGGGAATGTTTACAGATACGCAGTATTTT
CDR3aa: CAWSPGLAGMFTDTQYF
d_gene: TRBD2
v_gene: TRBV30
j_gene: TRBJ2-3
abundance: .

CDR3nt: TGTGCCAGCAGCTTGGGGGGGCCGGAGACCCAGTACTTC
CDR3aa: CASSLGGPETQYF
d_gene: .
v_gene: TRBV7-9
j_gene: TRBJ2-5
abundance: once

CDR3nt: TGTGCCAGCAGCTCGGGACAGGGAAATGGCTACACCTTC
CDR3aa: CASSSGQGNGYTF
d_gene: TRBD1
v_gene: TRBV11-3
j_gene: TRBJ1-2
abundance: .

CDR3nt: TGTGCCATCAGTGAGCAGGGCAGCACCGGGGAGCTGTTTTTT
CDR3aa: CAISEQGSTGELFF
d_gene: .
v_gene: TRBV10-3
j_gene: TRBJ2-2
abundance: .

CDR3nt: TGTGCCAGCAGCTTAGCGTTCAGGTCAGGGGGGTGGCAGCCCCAGCATTTT
CDR3aa: CASSLAFRSGGWQPQHF
d_gene: TRBD1
v_gene: TRBV7-8
j_gene: TRBJ1-5
abundance: once

CDR3nt: TGTGCCAGCAACCTCAGGGGCTCCTATAATTCACCCCTCCACTTT
CDR3aa: CASNLRGSYNSPLHF
d_gene: .
v_gene: TRBV9
j_gene: TRBJ1-6
abundance: .

CDR3nt: TGCGCCAGCAGTAAGACCGGGACAGGAGGCTACGAGCAGTACTTC
CDR3aa: CASSKTGTGGYEQYF
d_gene: TRBD1
v_gene: TRBV10-1
j_gene: TRBJ2-7
abundance: .

CDR3nt: TGTGCCAGCAGCTTACTCTCAGGGAACTACGAGCAGTACTTC
CDR3aa: CASSLLSGNYEQYF
d_gene: .
v_gene: TRBV7-2
j_gene: TRBJ2-7
abundance: .

CDR3nt: TGTGCCAGCAGCTCGGGACAGGGGGCTGAGGGCTACACCTTC
CDR3aa: CASSSGQGAEGYTF
d_gene: TRBD1
v_gene: TRBV13
j_gene: TRBJ1-2
abundance: once

CDR3nt: TGTGCCAGCGTGACAGGGGATTACGAGCAGTACTTC
CDR3aa: CASVTGDYEQYF
d_gene: TRBD1
v_gene: TRBV28
j_gene: TRBJ2-7
abundance: .

CDR3nt: TGTGCCAGCAGCCCCGGGAGCAGCCACGAGCAGTACTTC
CDR3aa: CASSPGSSHEQYF
d_gene: .
v_gene: TRBV14
j_gene: TRBJ2-7
abundance: .

CDR3nt: TGTGCCAGCAGGCGAGAGCCCACAGGGAAGGACAATGAGCAGTTCTTC
CDR3aa: CASRREPTGKDNEQFF
d_gene: .
v_gene: TRBV7-9
j_gene: TRBJ2-1
abundance: .

CDR3nt: TGTGCCAGCAGCTCTGGGACTAGCGGGCGTCGTTCCTACGAGCAGTACTTC
CDR3aa: CASSSGTSGRRSYEQYF
d_gene: TRBD2
v_gene: TRBV27
j_gene: TRBJ2-7
abundance: .

CDR3nt: TGCGCCAGCAGCACAGGGATAGCTGGGGCCAACGTCCTGACTTTC
CDR3aa: CASSTGIAGANVLTF
d_gene: .
v_gene: TRBV5-1
j_gene: TRBJ2-6
abundance: .

CDR3nt: TGTGCCAGCAGCCCCGGGGGGCGGGGCTACACCTTC
CDR3aa: CASSPGGRGYTF
d_gene: .
v_gene: TRBV28
j_gene: TRBJ1-2
abundance: few

CDR3nt: TGTGCCAGCAGCTTAGGGCTGATTTACGAGCAGTACTTC
CDR3aa: CASSLGLIYEQYF
d_gene: .
v_gene: TRBV7-9
j_gene: TRBJ2-7
abundance: .

CDR3nt: TGTGCCAGCTCGACCGGGACGGGGGGCAATGAGCAGTTCTTC
CDR3aa: CASSTGTGGNEQFF
d_gene: TRBD2
v_gene: TRBV18
j_gene: TRBJ2-1
abundance: .

CDR3nt: TGTGCCAGCACTCCTTATGTGGGGCCCGATGGCTACACCTTC
CDR3aa: CASTPYVGPDGYTF
d_gene: .
v_gene: TRBV28
j_gene: TRBJ1-2
abundance: once

CDR3nt: TGTGCCAGCAGTGGAACAGGGTTCGTGACCCAGTACTTC
CDR3aa: CASSGTGFVTQYF
d_gene: .
v_gene: TRBV6-1
j_gene: TRBJ2-5
abundance: .

CDR3nt: TGTGCCAGCAGCTTAGAAGACAGGGGGGCTAATTCACCCCTCCACTTT
CDR3aa: CASSLEDRGANSPLHF
d_gene: TRBD1
v_gene: TRBV7-9
j_gene: TRBJ1-6
abundance: .

CDR3nt: TGTGCCAGCGAGTCAGGGCCCTCCTACGAGCAGTACTTC
CDR3aa: CASESGPSYEQYF
d_gene: .
v_gene: TRBV21-1
j_gene: TRBJ2-7
abundance: .

CDR3nt: TGTGCCAGTACACAGGGGGCTGGACAGCCCCAGCATTTT
CDR3aa: CASTQGAGQPQHF
d_gene: TRBD1
v_gene: TRBV19
j_gene: TRBJ1-5
abundance: .

CDR3nt: TGTGCCACCAGCAACAGGAATGACAATGAGCAGTTCTTC
CDR3aa: CATSNRNDNEQFF
d_gene: .
v_gene: TRBV15
j_gene: TRBJ2-1
abundance: once

CDR3nt: TGTGCCAGCGGGAGGGACTCCTATACCGGGGAGCTGTTTTTT
CDR3aa: CASGRDSYTGELFF
d_gene: TRBD2
v_gene: TRBV6-5
j_gene: TRBJ2-2
abundance: once

CDR3nt: TGTGCCAGCAGCTTACGGCTAGCGGGGGGGTTCACCTACAATGAGCAGTTCTTC
CDR3aa: CASSLRLAGGFTYNEQFF
d_gene: TRBD2
v_gene: TRBV7-8
j_gene: TRBJ2-1
abundance: .

CDR3nt: TGTGCCAGCAGTGATGGACAGGGAACCTACGAGCAGTACTTC
CDR3aa: CASSDGQGTYEQYF
d_gene: TRBD1
v_gene: TRBV6-5
j_gene: TRBJ2-7
abundance: .

CDR3nt: TGTGCCAGCAGCTTAGACGTAAGGGAGGCTTTCTTT
CDR3aa: CASSLDVREAFF
d_gene: .
v_gene: TRBV11-2
j_gene: TRBJ1-1
abundance: .

CDR3nt: TGTGCCAGCAGCTTCTCGACGGACTCTTCTAACTATGGCTACACCTTC
CDR3aa: CASSFSTDSSNYGYTF
d_gene: .
v_gene: TRBV7-9
j_gene: TRBJ1-2
abundance: once

CDR3nt: TGTGCCATCAGGGGCACGAGCGGGGGTTATACGCAGTATTTT
CDR3aa: CAIRGTSGGYTQYF
d_gene: TRBD2
v_gene: TRBV10-3
j_gene: TRBJ2-3
abundance: few

CDR3nt: TGTGCCAGCAATCCAGGGGCAACTAATGAAAAACTGTTTTTT
CDR3aa: CASNPGATNEKLFF
d_gene: .
v_gene: TRBV6-5
j_gene: TRBJ1-4
abundance: .